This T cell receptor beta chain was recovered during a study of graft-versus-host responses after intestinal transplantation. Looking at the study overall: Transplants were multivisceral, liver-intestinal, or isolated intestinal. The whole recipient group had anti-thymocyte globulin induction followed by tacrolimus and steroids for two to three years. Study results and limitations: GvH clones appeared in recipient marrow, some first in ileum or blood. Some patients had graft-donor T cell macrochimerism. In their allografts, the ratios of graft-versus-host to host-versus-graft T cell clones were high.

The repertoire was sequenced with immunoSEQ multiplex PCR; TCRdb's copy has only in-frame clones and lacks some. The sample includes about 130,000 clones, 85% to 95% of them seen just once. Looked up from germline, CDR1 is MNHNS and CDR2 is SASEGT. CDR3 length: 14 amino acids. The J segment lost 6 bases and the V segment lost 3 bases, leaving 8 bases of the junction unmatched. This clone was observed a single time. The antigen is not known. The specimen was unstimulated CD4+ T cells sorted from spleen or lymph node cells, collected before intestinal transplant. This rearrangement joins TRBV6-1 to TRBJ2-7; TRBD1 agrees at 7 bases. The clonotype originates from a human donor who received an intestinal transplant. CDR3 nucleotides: TGTGCCAGCAGTGAGGTACAAGGACAGGCCGAGCAGTACTTC. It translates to CASSEVQGQAEQYF.